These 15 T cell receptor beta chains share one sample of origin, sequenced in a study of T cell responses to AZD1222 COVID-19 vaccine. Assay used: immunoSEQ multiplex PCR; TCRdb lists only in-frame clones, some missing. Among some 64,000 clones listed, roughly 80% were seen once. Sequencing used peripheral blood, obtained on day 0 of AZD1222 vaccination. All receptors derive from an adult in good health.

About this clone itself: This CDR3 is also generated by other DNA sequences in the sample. The CDR3 here is CASSQTTGRNTEAFF. CDR3 nucleotides: TGCGCCAGCAGCCAAACGACAGGGCGGAACACTGAAGCTTTCTTT. The rearrangement uses TRBV4-3 and TRBJ1-1; TRBD1 matches at 7 bases. In germline, CDR1 is LGHNA, CDR2 YSLEER. CDR3 length: 15 residues. V dropped 2 bases and J dropped 1; count of bases not matched to a gene: 4.

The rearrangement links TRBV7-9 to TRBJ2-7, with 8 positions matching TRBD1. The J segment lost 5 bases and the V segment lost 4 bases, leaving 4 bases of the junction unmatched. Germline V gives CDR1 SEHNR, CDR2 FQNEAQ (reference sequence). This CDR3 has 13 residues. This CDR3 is CASSSGQGHEQYF. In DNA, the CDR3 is TGTGCCAGCAGCTCAGGACAGGGCCACGAGCAGTACTTC.

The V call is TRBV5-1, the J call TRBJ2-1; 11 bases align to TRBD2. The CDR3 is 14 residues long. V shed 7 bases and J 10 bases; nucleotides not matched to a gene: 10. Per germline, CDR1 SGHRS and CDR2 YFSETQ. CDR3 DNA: TGCGCCAGCGAGGCTAGCGGGGGGCAGCGCGAGCAGTTCTTC. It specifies CASEASGGQREQFF.

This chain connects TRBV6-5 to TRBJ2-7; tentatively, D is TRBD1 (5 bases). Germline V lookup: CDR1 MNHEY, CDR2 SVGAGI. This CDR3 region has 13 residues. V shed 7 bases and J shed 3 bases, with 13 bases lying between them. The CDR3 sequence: CASTRQSSYEQYF. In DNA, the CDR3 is TGTGCCAGCACAAGACAGTCGAGCTACGAGCAGTACTTC.

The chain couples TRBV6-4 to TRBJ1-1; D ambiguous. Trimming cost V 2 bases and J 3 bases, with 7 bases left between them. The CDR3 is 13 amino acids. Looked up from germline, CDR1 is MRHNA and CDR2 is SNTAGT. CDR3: CASSDQWDTEAFF. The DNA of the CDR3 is TGTGCCAGCAGTGACCAATGGGACACTGAAGCTTTCTTT.

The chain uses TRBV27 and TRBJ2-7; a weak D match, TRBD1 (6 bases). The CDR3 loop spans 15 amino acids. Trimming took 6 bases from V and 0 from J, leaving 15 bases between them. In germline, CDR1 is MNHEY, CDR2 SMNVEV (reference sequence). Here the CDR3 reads CASSPIQGFSYEQYF. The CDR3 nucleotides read TGTGCCAGCAGCCCAATACAGGGTTTCTCCTACGAGCAGTACTTC.

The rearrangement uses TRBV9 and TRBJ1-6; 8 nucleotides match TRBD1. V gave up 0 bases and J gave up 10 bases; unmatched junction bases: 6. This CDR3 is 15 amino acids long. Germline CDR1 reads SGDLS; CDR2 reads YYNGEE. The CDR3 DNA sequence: TGTGCCAGCAGCGTAGAGCAGGGGGCAAGGTCACCCCTCCACTTT. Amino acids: CASSVEQGARSPLHF.

CDR3: CASSQGPGRTGELFF. The CDR3 region has the DNA TGTGCCAGCAGCCAAGGACCAGGGCGCACCGGGGAGCTGTTTTTT. The chain recombines TRBV14 with TRBJ2-2; D might be TRBD1 (5 bases). CDR1 is SGHDN and CDR2 is FVKESK in the germline V gene. Trimming left V 1 base short and J 4 bases short, with 10 bases between. The CDR3 totals 15 residues.

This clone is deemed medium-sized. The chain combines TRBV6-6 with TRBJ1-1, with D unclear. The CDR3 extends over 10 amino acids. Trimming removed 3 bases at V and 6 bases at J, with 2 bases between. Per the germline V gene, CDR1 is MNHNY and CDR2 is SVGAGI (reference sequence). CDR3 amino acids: CASSYAEAFF. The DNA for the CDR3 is TGTGCCAGCAGTTATGCTGAAGCTTTCTTT.

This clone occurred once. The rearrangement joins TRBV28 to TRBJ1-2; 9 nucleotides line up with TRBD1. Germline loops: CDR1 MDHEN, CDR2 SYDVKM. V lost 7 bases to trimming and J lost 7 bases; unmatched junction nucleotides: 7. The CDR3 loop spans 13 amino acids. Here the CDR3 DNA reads TGTGCCAGCAACACAGGGGGCGCGTTTGGCTACACCTTC. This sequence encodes CASNTGGAFGYTF.

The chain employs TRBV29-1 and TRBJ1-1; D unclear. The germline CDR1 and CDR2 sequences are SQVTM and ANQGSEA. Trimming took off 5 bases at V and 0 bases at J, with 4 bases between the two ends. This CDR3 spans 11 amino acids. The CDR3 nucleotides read TGCAGCGTTATGATGAACACTGAAGCTTTCTTT. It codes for CSVMMNTEAFF.

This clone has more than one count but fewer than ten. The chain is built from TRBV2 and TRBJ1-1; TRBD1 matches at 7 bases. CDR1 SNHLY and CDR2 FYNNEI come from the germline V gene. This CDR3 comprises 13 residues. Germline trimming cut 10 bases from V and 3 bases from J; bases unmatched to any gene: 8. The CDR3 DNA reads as TGTGCCACCAACCGGGACAGATACACTGAAGCTTTCTTT. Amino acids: CATNRDRYTEAFF.

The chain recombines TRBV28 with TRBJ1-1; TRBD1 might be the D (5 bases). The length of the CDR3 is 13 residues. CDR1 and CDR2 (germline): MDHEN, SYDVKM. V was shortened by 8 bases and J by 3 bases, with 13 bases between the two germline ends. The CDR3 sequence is CASASTGYTEAFF. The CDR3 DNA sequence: TGTGCCAGCGCATCTACAGGATACACTGAAGCTTTCTTT.

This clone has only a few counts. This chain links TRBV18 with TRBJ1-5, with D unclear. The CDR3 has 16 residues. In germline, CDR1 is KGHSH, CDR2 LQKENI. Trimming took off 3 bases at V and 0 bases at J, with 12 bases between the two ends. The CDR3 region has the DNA TGTGCCAGCTCACCGGCGGCAGCGCATAGCAATCAGCCCCAGCATTTT. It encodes CASSPAAAHSNQPQHF.

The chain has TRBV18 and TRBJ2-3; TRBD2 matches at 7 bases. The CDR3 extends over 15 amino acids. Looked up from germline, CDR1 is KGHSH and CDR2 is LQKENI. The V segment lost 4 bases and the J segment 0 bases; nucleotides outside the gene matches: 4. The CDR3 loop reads CASSQQRGSTDTQYF. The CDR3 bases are TGTGCCAGCTCACAACAGCGGGGAAGCACAGATACGCAGTATTTT. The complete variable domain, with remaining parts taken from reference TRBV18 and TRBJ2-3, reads NAGVMQNPRHLVRRRGQEARLRCSPMKGHSHVYWYRQLPEEGLKFMVYLQKENIIDESGMPKERFSAEFPKEGPSILRIQQVVRGDSAAYFCASSQQRGSTDTQYFGPGTRLTVL.